The 27 T cell receptor beta chains in this list originate from one sample, sequenced in a study of shared clonotypes between healthy human individuals. Clones were read by immunoSEQ multiplex PCR, and TCRdb kept only the in-frame ones, dropping some. The sample has some 2.1 million clones, around 95% seen once. Naive CD8 cells comprised CD45RO-negative, CCR7-positively selected cells, excluding terminally differentiated effector memory CD45RA+ cells. The source material was naive CD8+ T cells from PBMCs. Receptors originate from a man aged 18 to 29 in good health. Some clones in this sample may be carry-over from other donors' samples.

In this sample, this clone turned up once. The chain couples TRBV11-2 to TRBJ1-3; D is unclear. Germline CDR1 SGHAT, CDR2 FQNNGV. V lost 0 bases and J lost 6, with 3 bases in between. The CDR3 has 12 residues. CDR3 region: CASSLDENTIYF. The CDR3 DNA sequence: TGTGCCAGCAGCTTAGATGAAAACACCATATATTTT.

In its sample, this clone was seen a few times. V gene TRBV9 combines with J gene TRBJ2-1; D unclear. The CDR3 contains 12 residues. Germline assignment: CDR1 SGDLS and CDR2 YYNGEE. V was shortened by 0 bases and J by 8 bases, with 6 bases between the two germline ends. In DNA, the CDR3 is TGTGCCAGCAGCGTAGGAGAGGATGAGCAGTTCTTC. Its protein product is CASSVGEDEQFF.

Only a few counts were recorded for this clone. The chain links TRBV29-1 to TRBJ1-5; D gene unclear. Trimming took 2 bases from V and 3 from J, leaving 8 bases between them. The germline V gene has CDR1 SQVTM and CDR2 ANQGSEA. The CDR3 runs to 13 residues. In nucleotides, the CDR3 is TGCAGCGTTGAAACGGGCTACAATCAGCCCCAGCATTTT. This sequence encodes CSVETGYNQPQHF.

This rearrangement joins TRBV2 to TRBJ2-3, with D hard to call. From germline, CDR1 is SNHLY and CDR2 FYNNEI. V shed 10 bases and J shed 0 bases, with 11 bases lying between them. The CDR3 is made up of 13 amino acids. CDR3 residues: CATRPSSTDTQYF. DNA of the CDR3: TGTGCCACCAGACCCAGTAGCACAGATACGCAGTATTTT.

The rearrangement uses TRBV6-5 and TRBJ1-1, with no clear D. Trimming removed 2 bases from V and 1 base from J, with 5 bases in between. CDR3 length equals 13 residues. Germline V gene data show CDR1 as MNHEY and CDR2 as SVGAGI. The CDR3: CASSYNPNTEAFF. CDR3 sequence (DNA): TGTGCCAGCAGTTACAACCCGAACACTGAAGCTTTCTTT.

The rearrangement joins TRBV29-1 to TRBJ2-1; D call uncertain. This CDR3 has 12 residues. Germline V gene lookup returns CDR1 SQVTM and CDR2 ANQGSEA. V was cut by 6 bases and J by 8 bases, with 14 bases left in between. The CDR3 DNA reads as TGCAGCGTAGCCCGCGAAGGGTATGAGCAGTTCTTC. Translated, it gives CSVAREGYEQFF.

The CDR3 here is CASSERGEQYF. In DNA, the CDR3 is TGTGCCAGCAGTGAACGGGGCGAGCAGTACTTC. This rearrangement joins TRBV6-1 to TRBJ2-7, with a possible D match to TRBD2 (5 bases). V was cut by 2 bases and J by 6 bases, with 5 bases left in between. Germline lookup yields CDR1 MNHNS and CDR2 SASEGT. This CDR3 is 11 amino acids long.

This clone was seen once. V and J are TRBV5-4 and TRBJ2-3; 9 bases map to TRBD1. The CDR3 is made up of 17 amino acids. CDR1 and CDR2 (germline): SGHNT, YYREEE (reference sequence). The V and J ends lost 4 bases and 5 bases, in that order; junction bases with no gene match: 14. The CDR3 loop reads CASSNWGQGIGGDTQYF. CDR3 DNA sequence: TGTGCCAGCAGCAACTGGGGACAGGGCATCGGAGGAGATACGCAGTATTTT.

The chain has TRBV12-1 and TRBJ2-3; no DNA check was done on the table's D call, TRBD2. TRBV12-1 is described as a pseudogene. The CDR3 is 15 amino acids. The CDR3 nucleotides read TGTGCCAGCAGCTTAGAGACTAGAAATACGGATACGCAGTATTTT. Protein: CASSLETRNTDTQYF.

The rearrangement uses TRBV27 and TRBJ1-1; D may be TRBD1 (5 bases). The germline V and J ends were trimmed by 2 bases and 7 bases, with 8 bases remaining between them. The CDR3 runs 12 residues. Germline CDR1 is MNHEY and CDR2 is SMNVEV (reference sequence). Here the CDR3 reads CASSLPGVEAFF. The CDR3 DNA reads as TGTGCCAGCAGTTTACCGGGGGTTGAAGCTTTCTTT.

The gene calls are TRBV7-6 and TRBJ2-1; 9 nucleotides agree with TRBD2. Germline CDR1 and CDR2: SGHVS and FNYEAQ. The CDR3 has 14 amino acids. After removal of 4 bases from V and 5 bases from J, the junction contained 3 bases not matched to a gene. The CDR3 protein is CASSSLAGDNEQFF. Written as DNA, the CDR3 is TGTGCCAGCAGCTCATTAGCGGGAGACAATGAGCAGTTCTTC.

The rearrangement links TRBV6-1 to TRBJ1-1; D gene ambiguous. The germline CDR1 and CDR2 sequences are MNHNS and SASEGT. Trimming shortened V by 3 bases and J by 2 bases, and 13 bases separated the two germline ends. The CDR3 is made up of 15 amino acids. CDR3 sequence (DNA): TGTGCCAGCAGTGATATTCGGTCAGGAAACACTGAAGCTTTCTTT. As protein: CASSDIRSGNTEAFF.

The rearrangement uses TRBV5-8 and TRBJ2-1; 9 nucleotides match TRBD1. J lost 0 bases, V lost 4 bases, and 2 bases had no gene match. The germline V gene has CDR1 SGHTS and CDR2 YDEGEE. This CDR3 contains 15 residues. DNA for the CDR3: TGTGCCAGCAGCAAGACAGGGGGCTCCTACAATGAGCAGTTCTTC. This encodes CASSKTGGSYNEQFF. Drawing the rest from reference TRBV5-8 and TRBJ2-1, the complete variable domain is EAGVTQSPTHLIKTRGQQATLRCSPISGHTSVYWYQQALGLGLQFLLWYDEGEERNRGNFPPRFSGRQFPNYSSELNVNALELEDSALYLCASSKTGGSYNEQFFGPGTRLTVL.

The chain recombines TRBV19 with TRBJ2-5; D remains unclear. There are 16 residues in the CDR3. Germline values: CDR1 LNHDA, CDR2 SQIVND (reference sequence). V was pared by 5 bases and J by 5 bases, with 21 bases between. CDR3 sequence reads: CASSESLADPQETQYF. CDR3 bases: TGTGCCAGTAGTGAGAGCTTGGCGGATCCCCAGGAGACCCAGTACTTC.

The chain joins TRBV13 to TRBJ2-1; 9 bases align to TRBD1. Germline trimming cut 5 bases from V and 5 bases from J; bases unmatched to any gene: 13. Germline loops: CDR1 PRHDT, CDR2 FYEKMQ (reference sequence). CDR3 size: 17 residues. CDR3 DNA: TGTGCCAGCAGCCCGTCAGGGACAGGGAAGACCCACAATGAGCAGTTCTTC. Translation: CASSPSGTGKTHNEQFF.

The chain carries TRBV4-3 and TRBJ2-1; the D is unclear. CDR3 length equals 17 residues. The germline CDR1 and CDR2 sequences are LGHNA and YSLEER. Between the trimmed V and J ends, which lost 1 base and 4 bases, there was a span of 17 bases. CDR3 bases: TGCGCCAGCAGCCAAGCGCGCCTCAAGGGAACGTACAATGAGCAGTTCTTC. Translated, it gives CASSQARLKGTYNEQFF.

This chain joins TRBV20-1 and TRBJ1-2; unclear D gene. This CDR3 comprises 11 residues. Trimming cost V 0 bases and J 6 bases, with 5 bases left between them. Germline V gene data show CDR1 as DFQATT and CDR2 as SNEGSKA (reference sequence). The CDR3 DNA follows: TGCAGTGCTAGAGATCCCCATGGCTACACCTTC. Translated: CSARDPHGYTF.

The chain combines TRBV13 with TRBJ2-1; D ambiguous. Germline V gene lookup returns CDR1 PRHDT and CDR2 FYEKMQ (reference sequence). The CDR3 runs 15 residues. Trimming stripped 0 bases from V and 5 bases from J, with 11 bases between. The CDR3 bases are TGTGCCAGCAGCTTAGGATCGTCCGGTGACAATGAGCAGTTCTTC. Translating gives CASSLGSSGDNEQFF.

The rearrangement uses TRBV5-8 and TRBJ2-4; possibly TRBD2 for D (6 bases). The CDR3 has 12 amino acids. V was shortened by 4 bases and J by 7 bases, with 9 bases between the two germline ends. Germline V lookup: CDR1 SGHTS, CDR2 YDEGEE. The CDR3 DNA sequence: TGTGCCAGCAGCCAAGCGGGTAACATTCAGTACTTC. Translating it yields CASSQAGNIQYF.

This rearrangement joins TRBV9 to TRBJ2-3; 7 nucleotides agree with TRBD2. Germline V gives CDR1 SGDLS, CDR2 YYNGEE. The CDR3 is made up of 12 amino acids. With 3 bases clipped from V and 8 bases from J, the junction kept 3 bases outside the gene matches. CDR3 coding DNA: TGTGCCAGCAGCGGGGGAGGGCTTACGCAGTATTTT. Translation: CASSGGGLTQYF.

V and J are TRBV11-1 and TRBJ2-3; D gene uncertain. This CDR3 has 14 residues. Germline CDR1 reads SGHAT; CDR2 reads FQDESV (reference sequence). V lost 3 bases and J lost 2, with 9 bases in between. CDR3 amino acids: CASSFSGFTDTQYF. The CDR3 nucleotides are TGTGCCAGCAGCTTTTCCGGGTTCACAGATACGCAGTATTTT.

The rearrangement uses TRBV27 and TRBJ2-1; 7 bases map to TRBD2. V was pared by 4 bases and J by 4 bases, with 13 bases of the junction left unmatched. The CDR3 spans 17 residues. Germline CDR1 reads MNHEY; CDR2 reads SMNVEV (reference sequence). DNA of the CDR3: TGTGCCAGCAGTTCCCTGGGGTGGAGCGGGACTTACAATGAGCAGTTCTTC. It yields the protein CASSSLGWSGTYNEQFF.

The chain recombines TRBV10-3 with TRBJ2-6, with D tentatively TRBD1 (6 bases). This CDR3 comprises 15 residues. Trimming stripped 6 bases from V and 0 bases from J, with 9 bases between. Germline CDR1 is ENHRY and CDR2 is SYGVKD. The CDR3, as DNA: TGTGCCATCAGGGACAGTATCTCTGGGGCCAACGTCCTGACTTTC. Amino acid sequence: CAIRDSISGANVLTF.

The V call is TRBV28, the J call TRBJ2-6; 7 nucleotides line up with TRBD1. V was clipped by 3 bases and J by 0 bases; unmatched bases: 8. CDR3 length: 18 amino acids. Germline V gives CDR1 MDHEN, CDR2 SYDVKM. The CDR3 DNA follows: TGTGCCAGCAGTTTCGGCAGGGGGACGATCTCTGGGGCCAACGTCCTGACTTTC. Protein product: CASSFGRGTISGANVLTF.

V is TRBV4-2 and J is TRBJ2-2, with 9 bases identical to TRBD1. From germline, CDR1 is LGHNA and CDR2 YNFKEQ. The CDR3 contains 15 residues. After removal of 3 bases from V and 5 bases from J, the junction contained 4 bases not matched to a gene. The CDR3 DNA reads as TGTGCCAGCAGCCAGAGGACAGGGGAGACCGGGGAGCTGTTTTTT. Translated, it gives CASSQRTGETGELFF.

This rearrangement joins TRBV11-2 to TRBJ1-6; unclear D gene. Germline V gene lookup returns CDR1 SGHAT and CDR2 FQNNGV. The CDR3 has 17 residues. V was clipped by 2 bases and J by 0 bases, with 11 bases between them. CDR3 protein: CASSLYVGSSYNSPLHF. The CDR3 nucleotides read TGTGCCAGCAGCTTATACGTAGGGAGCTCCTATAATTCACCCCTCCACTTT.

The V gene is TRBV2, the J gene TRBJ2-3; D gene unclear. The CDR3 covers 10 residues. The V end lost 7 bases, the J end lost 4 bases, and 3 bases lay between the germline ends. Germline V CDR1 and CDR2: SNHLY, FYNNEI. The chain's CDR3 is CASIADTQYF. The CDR3 DNA reads TGTGCCAGCATAGCAGATACGCAGTATTTT.